Below, 3 T cell receptor beta chains from the same sample are listed, as sequenced in a study of cytomegalovirus exposure and HLA in healthy donors. The PCR contained 60 Vbeta and 13 Jbeta primers. TCRdb's table, derived via immunoSEQ multiplex PCR, lists solely in-frame clones and lacks some. The repertoire has over 150,000 clones, roughly 77% of them found once; the top ten carry 4.9%. Sequenced sample: PBMCs. These receptors were obtained from a male donor in good health and CMV-seronegative.

The rearrangement links TRBV7-9 to TRBJ2-5; the match to TRBD1 covers 10 bases. The trim removed 3 bases at V and 3 bases at J, leaving 7 bases unmatched. CDR1 is SEHNR and CDR2 is FQNEAQ in the germline V gene (reference sequence). The CDR3 is 16 amino acids. CDR3 nucleotides: TGTGCCAGCAGCTTGGGGGACAGGGGCCTAAAAGAGACCCAGTACTTC. Amino acids: CASSLGDRGLKETQYF.

The chain carries TRBV2 and TRBJ1-4; D call uncertain. CDR1 SNHLY and CDR2 FYNNEI come from the germline V gene. The CDR3 is 14 amino acids. The V end was cut by 8 bases, the J end by 0 bases, with 10 bases between. The CDR3 DNA reads as TGTGCCAGCGTACGTCCGGCAACTAATGAAAAACTGTTTTTT. Amino acid sequence: CASVRPATNEKLFF.

The CDR3 DNA reads as TGTGCCAGCAGACAAGAGGGACAGGGCGCCATGGGCACTGAAGCTTTCTTT. Translating it yields CASRQEGQGAMGTEAFF. The rearrangement joins TRBV7-3 to TRBJ1-1, with 9 bases lining up with TRBD1. J gave up 4 bases and V 6 bases, and 15 bases lay outside the gene matches. The CDR3 covers 17 residues. Germline V gene lookup returns CDR1 SGHTA and CDR2 FQGTGA.